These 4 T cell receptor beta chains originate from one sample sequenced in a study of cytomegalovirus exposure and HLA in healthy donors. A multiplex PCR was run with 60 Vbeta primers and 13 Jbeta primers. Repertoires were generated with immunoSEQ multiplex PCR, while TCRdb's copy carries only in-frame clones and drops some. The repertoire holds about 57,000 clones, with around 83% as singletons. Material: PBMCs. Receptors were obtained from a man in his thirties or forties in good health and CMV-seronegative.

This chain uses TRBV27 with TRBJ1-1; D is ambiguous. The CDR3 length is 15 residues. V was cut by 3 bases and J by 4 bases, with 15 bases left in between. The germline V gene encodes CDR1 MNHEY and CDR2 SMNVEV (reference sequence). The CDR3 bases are TGTGCCAGCAGTTTCCATGATCCCGGGAGCACTGAAGCTTTCTTT. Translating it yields CASSFHDPGSTEAFF.

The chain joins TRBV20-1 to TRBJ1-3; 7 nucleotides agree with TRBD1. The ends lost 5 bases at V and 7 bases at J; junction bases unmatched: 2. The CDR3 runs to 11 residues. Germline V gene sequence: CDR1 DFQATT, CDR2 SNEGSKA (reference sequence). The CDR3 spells CSAEQGNTIYF. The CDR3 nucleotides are TGCAGTGCTGAACAGGGGAACACCATATATTTT.

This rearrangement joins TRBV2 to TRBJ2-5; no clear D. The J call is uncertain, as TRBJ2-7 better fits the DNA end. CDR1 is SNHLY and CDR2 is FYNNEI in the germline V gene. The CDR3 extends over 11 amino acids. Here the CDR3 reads CASSEDYEQYF. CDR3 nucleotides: TGTGCCAGCAGTGAAGACTACGAGCAGTACTTC.

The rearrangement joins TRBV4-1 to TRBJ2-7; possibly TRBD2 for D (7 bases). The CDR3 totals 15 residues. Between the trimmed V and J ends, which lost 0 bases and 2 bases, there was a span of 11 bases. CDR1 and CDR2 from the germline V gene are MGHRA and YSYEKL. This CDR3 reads CASSQDRGGAYEQYF. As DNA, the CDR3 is TGCGCCAGCAGCCAAGACAGAGGGGGGGCCTACGAGCAGTACTTC.